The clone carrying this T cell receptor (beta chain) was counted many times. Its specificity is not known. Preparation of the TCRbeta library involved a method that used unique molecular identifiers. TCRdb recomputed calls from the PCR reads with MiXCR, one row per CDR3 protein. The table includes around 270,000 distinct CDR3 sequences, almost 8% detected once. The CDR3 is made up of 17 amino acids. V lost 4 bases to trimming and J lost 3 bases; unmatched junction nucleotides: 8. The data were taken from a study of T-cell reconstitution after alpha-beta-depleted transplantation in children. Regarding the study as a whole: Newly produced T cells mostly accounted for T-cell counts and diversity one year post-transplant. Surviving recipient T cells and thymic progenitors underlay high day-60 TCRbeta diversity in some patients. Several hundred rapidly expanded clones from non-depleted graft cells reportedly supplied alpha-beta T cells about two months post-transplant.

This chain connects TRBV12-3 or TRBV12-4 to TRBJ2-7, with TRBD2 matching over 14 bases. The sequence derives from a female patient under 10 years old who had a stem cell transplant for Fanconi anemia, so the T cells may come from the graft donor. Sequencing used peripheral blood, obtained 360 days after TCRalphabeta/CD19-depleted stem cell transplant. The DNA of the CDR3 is TGTGCCAGCAGTTCGACTAGCGGGGGGGTTACGTACTACGAGCAGTACTTC. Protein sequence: CASSSTSGGVTYYEQYF.